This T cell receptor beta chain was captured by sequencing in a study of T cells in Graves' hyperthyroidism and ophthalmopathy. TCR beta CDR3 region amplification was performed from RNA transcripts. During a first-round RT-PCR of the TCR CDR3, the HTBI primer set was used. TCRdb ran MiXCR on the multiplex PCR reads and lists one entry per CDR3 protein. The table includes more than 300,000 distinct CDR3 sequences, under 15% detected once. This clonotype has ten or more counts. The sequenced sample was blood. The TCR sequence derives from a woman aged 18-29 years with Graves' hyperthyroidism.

The CDR3 DNA follows: TGTGCCAGCAGTTTCCCCTCAGTCATGAACACTGAAGCTTTCTTT. This gives the protein CASSFPSVMNTEAFF. J is TRBJ1-1 and V is TRBV28; D is unresolved. This CDR3 comprises 15 residues. Trimming removed 3 bases at V and 0 bases at J, with 11 bases between. Per the germline V gene, CDR1 is MDHEN and CDR2 is SYDVKM.